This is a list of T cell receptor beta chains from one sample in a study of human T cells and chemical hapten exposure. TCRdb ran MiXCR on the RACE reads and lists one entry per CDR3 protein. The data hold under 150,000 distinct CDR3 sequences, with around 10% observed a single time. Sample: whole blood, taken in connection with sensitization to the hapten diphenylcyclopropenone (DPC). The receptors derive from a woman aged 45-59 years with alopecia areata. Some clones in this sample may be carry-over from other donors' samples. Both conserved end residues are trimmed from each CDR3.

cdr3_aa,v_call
ASSGGDGNNQPQH,TRBV5-5
ASRRQGYEQY,TRBV6-5
SGKSGGTSGELF,TRBV29-1
ASSSLPGQGIQREQY,TRBV6-1
ASREGTISYEQY,TRBV5-1
ASSYNPGARGGGELF,TRBV2
ASSRRQRVNTDTQY,TRBV12-3/TRBV12-4
ASSFLERETQY,TRBV5-1
ASSQEYRVKLNEKLF,TRBV4-1
ASSSAGGRGTDTQY,TRBV7-2
ASSTTASGNTIY,TRBV28
ASSHYTEAF,TRBV6-5
ASSLSTSGAEQF,TRBV5-1
ASSPSENIQY,TRBV11-2
ASSHMGLGNTIY,TRBV4-2